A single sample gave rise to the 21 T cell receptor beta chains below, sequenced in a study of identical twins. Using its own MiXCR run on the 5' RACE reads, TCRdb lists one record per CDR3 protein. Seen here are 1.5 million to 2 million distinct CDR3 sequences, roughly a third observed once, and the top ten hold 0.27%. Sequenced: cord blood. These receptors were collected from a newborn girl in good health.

CDR3 sequence (DNA): TGCAGTGCTAGTTTGGCAGTGAGCACAGATACGCAGTATTTT. This gives the protein CSASLAVSTDTQYF. J is TRBJ2-3 and V is TRBV20-1; D call uncertain. Germline V lookup: CDR1 DFQATT, CDR2 SNEGSKA (reference sequence). The germline V and J ends were trimmed by 3 bases and 0 bases, with 10 bases remaining between them. The CDR3 runs 14 residues.

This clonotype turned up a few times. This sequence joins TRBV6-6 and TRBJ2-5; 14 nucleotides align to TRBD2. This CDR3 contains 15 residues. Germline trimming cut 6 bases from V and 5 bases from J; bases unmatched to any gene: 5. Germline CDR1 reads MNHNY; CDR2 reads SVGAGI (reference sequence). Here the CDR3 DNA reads TGTGCCAGCAGCGGACTAGCGGGAGGAGTGGAGACCCAGTACTTC. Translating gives CASSGLAGGVETQYF.

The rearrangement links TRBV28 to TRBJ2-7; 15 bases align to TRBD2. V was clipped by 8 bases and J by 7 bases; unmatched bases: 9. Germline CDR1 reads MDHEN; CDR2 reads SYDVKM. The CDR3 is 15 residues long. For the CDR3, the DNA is TGTGCCAGCGGCTCCGGGACTAGCGGGAGGCGTGAGCAGTACTTC. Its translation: CASGSGTSGRREQYF.

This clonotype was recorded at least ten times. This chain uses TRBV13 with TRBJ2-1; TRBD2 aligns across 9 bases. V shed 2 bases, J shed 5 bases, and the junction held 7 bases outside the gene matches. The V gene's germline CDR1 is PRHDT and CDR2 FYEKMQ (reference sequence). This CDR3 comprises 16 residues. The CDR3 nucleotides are TGTGCCAGCAGCTTAATAAGCGGGAGGTCCCACAATGAGCAGTTCTTC. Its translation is CASSLISGRSHNEQFF.

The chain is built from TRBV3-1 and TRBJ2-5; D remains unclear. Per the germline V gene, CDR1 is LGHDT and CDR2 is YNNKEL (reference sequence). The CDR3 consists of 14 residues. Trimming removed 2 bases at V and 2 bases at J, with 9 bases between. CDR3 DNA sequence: TGTGCCAGCAGCCAAAGAACTAATCAAGAGACCCAGTACTTC. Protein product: CASSQRTNQETQYF.

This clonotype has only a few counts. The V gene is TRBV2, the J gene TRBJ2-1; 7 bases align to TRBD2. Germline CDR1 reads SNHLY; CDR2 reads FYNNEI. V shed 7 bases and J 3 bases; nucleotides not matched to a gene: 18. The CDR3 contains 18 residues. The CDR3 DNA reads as TGTGCCAGCACTAGGTTTTTGGGACTAAAGACCTACTACAATGAGCAGTTCTTC. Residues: CASTRFLGLKTYYNEQFF.

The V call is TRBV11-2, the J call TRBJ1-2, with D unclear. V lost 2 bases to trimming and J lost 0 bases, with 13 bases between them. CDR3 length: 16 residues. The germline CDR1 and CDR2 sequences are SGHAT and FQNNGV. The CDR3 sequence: CASSLTPRGTNYGYTF. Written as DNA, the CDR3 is TGTGCCAGCAGCTTAACCCCCCGGGGAACTAACTATGGCTACACCTTC.

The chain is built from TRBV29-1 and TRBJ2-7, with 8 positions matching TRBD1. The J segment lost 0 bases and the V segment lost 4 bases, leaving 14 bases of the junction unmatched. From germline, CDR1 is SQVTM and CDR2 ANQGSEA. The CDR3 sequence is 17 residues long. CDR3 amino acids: CSVALRRGQPGSYEQYF. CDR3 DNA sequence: TGCAGCGTTGCCCTTCGCAGGGGGCAGCCAGGCTCCTACGAGCAGTACTTC.

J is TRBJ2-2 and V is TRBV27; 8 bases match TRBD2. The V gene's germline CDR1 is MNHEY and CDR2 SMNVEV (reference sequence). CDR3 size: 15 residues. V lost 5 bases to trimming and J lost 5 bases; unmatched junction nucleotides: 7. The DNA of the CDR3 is TGTGCCAGCAGTCTTAGCGGGGTGCTAACCGGGGAGCTGTTTTTT. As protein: CASSLSGVLTGELFF.

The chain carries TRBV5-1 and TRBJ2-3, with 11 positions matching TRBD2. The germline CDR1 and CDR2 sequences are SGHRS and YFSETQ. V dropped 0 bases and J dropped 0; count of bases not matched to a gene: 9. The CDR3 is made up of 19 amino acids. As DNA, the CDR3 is TGCGCCAGCAGCTTGGTTTCGCTAGCGGGAGGAATTAGCACAGATACGCAGTATTTT. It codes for CASSLVSLAGGISTDTQYF.

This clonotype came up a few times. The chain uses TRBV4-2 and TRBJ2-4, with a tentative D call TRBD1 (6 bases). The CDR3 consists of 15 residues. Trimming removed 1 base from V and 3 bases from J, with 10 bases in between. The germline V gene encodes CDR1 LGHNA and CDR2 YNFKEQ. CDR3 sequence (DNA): TGTGCCAGCAGCCAAGTAGCGACAGGCAAAAACATTCAGTACTTC. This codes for CASSQVATGKNIQYF.

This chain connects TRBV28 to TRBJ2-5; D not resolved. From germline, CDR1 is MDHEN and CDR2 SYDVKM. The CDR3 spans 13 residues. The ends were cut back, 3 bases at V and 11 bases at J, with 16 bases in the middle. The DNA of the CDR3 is TGTGCCAGCAGTTTCTCCATCTACAATGAGCAGTACTTC. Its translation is CASSFSIYNEQYF.

Here the CDR3 reads CASSLAGRWAYEQYF. DNA for the CDR3: TGTGCCAGCAGCTTAGCGGGGCGTTGGGCCTACGAGCAGTACTTC. V is TRBV7-2 and J is TRBJ2-5; the D gene is possibly TRBD1 (5 bases). TRBJ2-7 matches the DNA end more closely, so the J call is doubtful. CDR1 is SGHTA, CDR2 FQGNSA, per germline. This CDR3 is built from 15 residues.

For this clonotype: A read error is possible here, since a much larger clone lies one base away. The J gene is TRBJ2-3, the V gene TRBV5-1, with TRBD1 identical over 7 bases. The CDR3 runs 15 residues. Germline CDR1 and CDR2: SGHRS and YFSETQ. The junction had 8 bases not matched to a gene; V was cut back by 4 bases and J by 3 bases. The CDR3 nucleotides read TGCGCCAGCAGCATGGCCCAGGGGGAGACAGATACGCAGTATTTT. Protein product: CASSMAQGETDTQYF.

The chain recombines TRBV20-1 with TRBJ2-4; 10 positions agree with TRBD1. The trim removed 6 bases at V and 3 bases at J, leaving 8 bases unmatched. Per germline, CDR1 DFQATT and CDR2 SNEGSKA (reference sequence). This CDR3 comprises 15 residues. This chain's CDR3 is CSASPGTGVKNIQYF. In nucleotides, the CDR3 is TGCAGTGCCAGTCCCGGGACAGGGGTCAAAAACATTCAGTACTTC.

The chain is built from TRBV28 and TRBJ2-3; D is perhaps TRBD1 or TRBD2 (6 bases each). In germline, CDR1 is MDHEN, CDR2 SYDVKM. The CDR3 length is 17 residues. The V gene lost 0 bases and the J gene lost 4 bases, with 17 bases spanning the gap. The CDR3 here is CASSLWSRGGGADTQYF. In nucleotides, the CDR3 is TGTGCCAGCAGTTTATGGTCCAGGGGAGGTGGGGCAGATACGCAGTATTTT.

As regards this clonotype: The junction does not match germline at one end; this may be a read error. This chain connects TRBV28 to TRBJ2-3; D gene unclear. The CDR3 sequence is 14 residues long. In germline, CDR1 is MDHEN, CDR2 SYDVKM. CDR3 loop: CASSPDLRTDTRYF. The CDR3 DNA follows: TGTGCCAGCAGCCCTGACCTAAGAACAGATACGCGGTATTTT.

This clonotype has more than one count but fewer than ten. The CDR3 nucleotides read TGCGCCAGCAGCCGGGGGAGGTCCACTCCCTGGGATACGCAGTATTTT. Its translation: CASSRGRSTPWDTQYF. The chain employs TRBV4-1 and TRBJ2-3; the D gene is possibly TRBD2 (6 bases). Trimming removed 4 bases at V and 6 bases at J, with 20 bases between. CDR1 and CDR2 from the germline V gene are MGHRA and YSYEKL. The CDR3 runs 16 residues.

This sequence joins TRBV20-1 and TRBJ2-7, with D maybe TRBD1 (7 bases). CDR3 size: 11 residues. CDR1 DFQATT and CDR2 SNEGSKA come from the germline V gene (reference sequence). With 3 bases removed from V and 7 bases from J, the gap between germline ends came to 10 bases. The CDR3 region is CSARTGREQYF. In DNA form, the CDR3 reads TGCAGTGCTAGGACAGGGAGGGAGCAGTACTTC.

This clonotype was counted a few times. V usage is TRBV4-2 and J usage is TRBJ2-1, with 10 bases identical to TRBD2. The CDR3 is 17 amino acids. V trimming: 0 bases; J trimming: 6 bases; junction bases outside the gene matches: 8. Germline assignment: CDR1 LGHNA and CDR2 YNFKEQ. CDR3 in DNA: TGTGCCAGCAGCCAAGATTCCGGGGAGCGGGGGGGCAATGAGCAGTTCTTC. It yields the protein CASSQDSGERGGNEQFF.

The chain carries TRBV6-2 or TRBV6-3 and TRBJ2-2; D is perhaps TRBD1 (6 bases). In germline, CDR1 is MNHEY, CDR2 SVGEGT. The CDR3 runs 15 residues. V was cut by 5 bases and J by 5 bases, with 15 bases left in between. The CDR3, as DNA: TGTGCCAGCAGTATGGGACATCGGTATACCGGGGAGCTGTTTTTT. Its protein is CASSMGHRYTGELFF.